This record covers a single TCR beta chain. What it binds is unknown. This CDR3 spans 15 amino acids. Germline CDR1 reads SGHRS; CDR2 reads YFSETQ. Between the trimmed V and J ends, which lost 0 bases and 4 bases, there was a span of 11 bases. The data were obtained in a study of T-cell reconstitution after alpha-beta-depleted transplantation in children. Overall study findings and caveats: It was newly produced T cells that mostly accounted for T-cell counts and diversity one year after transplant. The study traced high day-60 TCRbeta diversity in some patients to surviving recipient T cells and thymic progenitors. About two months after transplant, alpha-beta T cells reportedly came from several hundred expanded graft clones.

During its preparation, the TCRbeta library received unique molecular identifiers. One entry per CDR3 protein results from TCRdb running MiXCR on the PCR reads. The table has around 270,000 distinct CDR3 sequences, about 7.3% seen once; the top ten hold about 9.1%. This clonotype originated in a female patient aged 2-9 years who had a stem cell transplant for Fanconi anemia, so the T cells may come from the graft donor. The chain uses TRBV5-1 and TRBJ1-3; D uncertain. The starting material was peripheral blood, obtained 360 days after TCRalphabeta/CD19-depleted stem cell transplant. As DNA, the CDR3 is TGCGCCAGCAGCTTGGACCCCCGCCACGGAAACACCATATATTTT. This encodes CASSLDPRHGNTIYF. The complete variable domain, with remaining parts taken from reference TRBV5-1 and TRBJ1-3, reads KAGVTQTPRYLIKTRGQQVTLSCSPISGHRSVSWYQQTPGQGLQFLFEYFSETQRNKGNFPGRFSGRQFSNSRSEMNVSTLELGDSALYLCASSLDPRHGNTIYFGEGSWLTVV.